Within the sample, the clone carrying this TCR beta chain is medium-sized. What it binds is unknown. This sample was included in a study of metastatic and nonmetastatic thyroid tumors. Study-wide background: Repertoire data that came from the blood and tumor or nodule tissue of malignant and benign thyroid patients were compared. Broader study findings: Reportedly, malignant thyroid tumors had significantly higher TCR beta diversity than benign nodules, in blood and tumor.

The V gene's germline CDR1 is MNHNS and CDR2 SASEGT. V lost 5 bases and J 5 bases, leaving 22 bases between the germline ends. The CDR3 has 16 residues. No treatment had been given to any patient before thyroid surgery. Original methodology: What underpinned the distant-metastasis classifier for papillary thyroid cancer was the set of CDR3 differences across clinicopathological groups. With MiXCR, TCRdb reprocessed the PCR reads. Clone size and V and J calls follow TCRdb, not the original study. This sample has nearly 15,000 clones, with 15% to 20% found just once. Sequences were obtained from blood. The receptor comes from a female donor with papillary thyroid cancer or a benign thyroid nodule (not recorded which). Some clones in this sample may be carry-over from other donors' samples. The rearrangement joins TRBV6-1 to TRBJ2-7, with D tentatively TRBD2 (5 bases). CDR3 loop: CASSTLKGRRTHEQYF. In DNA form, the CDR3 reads TGTGCCAGCAGTACCTTAAAAGGAAGGAGGACCCACGAGCAGTACTTC.